This passage covers 13 T cell receptor beta chains from one sample sequenced in a study of blood T cell repertoires in COVID-19 (dated by TCRdb to the early 2020s). To prepare the library, the immunoSEQ multiplex PCR assay was applied. The clones in this table, taken by TCRdb from immuneACCESS, are in-frame only. Not every clone is retained; where verified, under half of the shortfall comes from an unresolved V gene, and the cause of the rest is unknown. The sample records roughly 250,000 clones, 81% of which are singletons. The top ten clones comprise just under 3% of the sample. The sample was peripheral blood. Receptor source: a woman aged 55-69 years with active or convalescent COVID-19.

The rearrangement uses TRBV11-1 and TRBJ1-2, with D possibly matching TRBD1 (5 bases). The V and J ends lost 2 bases and 5 bases respectively, with 9 bases between them. The V gene's germline CDR1 is SGHAT and CDR2 FQDESV (reference sequence). The CDR3 runs 13 residues. CDR3 loop: CASSLQGKYGYTF. CDR3 bases: TGTGCCAGCAGCTTACAGGGAAAATATGGCTACACCTTC.

The chain recombines TRBV7-3 with TRBJ2-5, with D perhaps TRBD1 (5 bases). The CDR3 is made up of 13 amino acids. Between the trimmed V and J ends, which lost 4 bases and 4 bases, there was a span of 10 bases. The germline V gene has CDR1 SGHTA and CDR2 FQGTGA. CDR3 nucleotide sequence: TGTGCCAGCAGCTCCCCAGGGTTAGAGACCCAGTACTTC. Its protein product is CASSSPGLETQYF.

The chain is built from TRBV12-3 or TRBV12-4 and TRBJ1-5; tentative D call: TRBD1 (5 bases). V was clipped by 6 bases and J by 4 bases, with 10 bases between them. There are 13 residues in the CDR3. CDR3 protein: CASSLTDNQPQHF. CDR3 nucleotides: TGTGCCAGCAGCCTGACAGATAATCAGCCCCAGCATTTT.

This clone was recorded a few times. The V call is TRBV7-9, the J call TRBJ1-1, with TRBD1 matching over 9 bases. V was clipped by 4 bases and J by 0 bases; unmatched bases: 15. CDR3 length equals 19 residues. CDR1 SEHNR and CDR2 FQNEAQ come from the germline V gene (reference sequence). The chain's CDR3 is CASSSTLKQGARMNTEAFF. CDR3 nucleotides: TGTGCCAGCAGCTCCACACTGAAACAGGGGGCGCGGATGAACACTGAAGCTTTCTTT.

This chain joins TRBV28 and TRBJ1-2, with 8 bases identical to TRBD1. V trimming: 3 bases; J trimming: 6 bases; junction bases outside the gene matches: 9. CDR3 length: 15 amino acids. Germline V gene data show CDR1 as MDHEN and CDR2 as SYDVKM. CDR3: CASSLFGQGGNGYTF. CDR3 nucleotides: TGTGCCAGCAGTTTGTTCGGACAGGGCGGGAATGGCTACACCTTC.

The chain couples TRBV6-5 to TRBJ1-5; 7 bases align to TRBD1. Per the germline V gene, CDR1 is MNHEY and CDR2 is SVGAGI. With V trimmed by 0 bases and J by 4 bases, 0 bases remained unmatched. The CDR3 loop spans 14 amino acids. The CDR3 loop is CASSYSGQNQPQHF. The DNA for the CDR3 is TGTGCCAGCAGTTACTCGGGACAGAATCAGCCCCAGCATTTT.

The CDR3 spells CASGLSGYEQYF. The DNA of the CDR3 is TGTGCTAGTGGTTTGTCAGGCTACGAGCAGTACTTC. The chain carries TRBV12-5 and TRBJ2-7; unclear D gene. The CDR3 is 12 amino acids. Trimming stripped 2 bases from V and 3 bases from J, with 5 bases between. CDR1 is LGHNT and CDR2 is FRNRAP in the germline V gene.

This clone was seen more than once but under ten times. The V gene is TRBV11-3, the J gene TRBJ2-1; D is perhaps TRBD2 (6 bases). The V end was cut by 6 bases, the J end by 0 bases, with 15 bases between. This CDR3 contains 16 residues. Germline V gene sequence: CDR1 SGHNT, CDR2 YENEEA. CDR3 loop: CASSYYRRVSYNEQFF. CDR3 DNA: TGTGCCAGCAGTTATTACCGGAGGGTCTCCTACAATGAGCAGTTCTTC.

The chain couples TRBV19 to TRBJ1-1; D not certain. The germline CDR1 and CDR2 sequences are LNHDA and SQIVND (reference sequence). This CDR3 is 17 amino acids long. Trimming shortened V by 7 bases and J by 3 bases, and 24 bases separated the two germline ends. CDR3 DNA: TGTGCCAGTACCTCCGACGGGATCGCAACCAGACACACTGAAGCTTTCTTT. It is translated as CASTSDGIATRHTEAFF.

The chain is built from TRBV5-6 and TRBJ1-6; weak D call: TRBD1 (6 bases). The CDR3 runs 15 residues. CDR1 SGHDT and CDR2 YYEEEE come from the germline V gene. Deletions cut 4 bases from V and 7 bases from J, with 15 bases between. The DNA for the CDR3 is TGTGCCAGCAGCGGAACAGGGACAACGAATTCACCCCTCCACTTT. Translated, it gives CASSGTGTTNSPLHF.

The chain couples TRBV7-6 to TRBJ2-1, with 8 bases matching TRBD2. This CDR3 is built from 15 residues. Germline CDR1 is SGHVS and CDR2 is FNYEAQ. V shed 5 bases, J shed 4 bases, and the junction held 7 bases outside the gene matches. CDR3 DNA: TGTGCCAGCAGCCCCAGCGGGGGACCTTACAATGAGCAGTTCTTC. Its protein product is CASSPSGGPYNEQFF.

The rearrangement joins TRBV6-2 or TRBV6-3 to TRBJ1-3; possible D gene TRBD1, 6 bases. The CDR3 covers 16 residues. Trimming left V 4 bases short and J 0 bases short, with 13 bases between. Per the germline V gene, CDR1 is MNHEY and CDR2 is SVGEGT. The CDR3, as DNA: TGTGCCAGCAGTTCCAACAGGGCAAGCTCTGGAAACACCATATATTTT. Translation gives CASSSNRASSGNTIYF.

The CDR3 reads CASSYKLAGGQSEQFF. CDR3 in DNA: TGTGCCAGCAGTTACAAGCTAGCGGGGGGCCAGAGTGAGCAGTTCTTC. V gene TRBV6-2 or TRBV6-3 combines with J gene TRBJ2-1, with 11 bases lining up with TRBD2. The V segment lost 2 bases and the J segment 9 bases; nucleotides outside the gene matches: 9. CDR1 and CDR2 (germline): MNHEY, SVGEGT. The CDR3 is 16 amino acids.